The next 16 T cell receptor beta chains were all read from a single sample in a study of regulatory T cells in long-lasting Graves disease. Time point indicated: persistent/refractory GD, antithyroid drugs over 5 years with positive TRAb. The TCR library was made from RNA extracted from PBMCs. Library construction for TCR beta used iRepertoire HTBI primers and Arm-PCR of CDR3 regions. TCRdb redid the calling of the multiplex PCR reads with MiXCR, one entry per CDR3 protein. The sample holds about 290,000 distinct CDR3 sequences, 22% seen once. This specimen consisted of peripheral blood mononuclear cells (PBMCs), obtained when the disease was refractory, from a patient treated with antithyroid drugs. All receptors come from a female donor with Graves disease.

This clonotype was picked up a small number of times. V and J are TRBV7-2 and TRBJ2-7; tentative D call: TRBD2 (7 bases). The CDR3 contains 14 residues. CDR1 and CDR2 (germline): SGHTA, FQGNSA. Trimming pared 8 bases from V and 3 bases from J, leaving 17 bases between. The CDR3 loop is CASRVGGQIYEQYF. CDR3 sequence (DNA): TGTGCCAGCCGAGTCGGGGGGCAGATCTACGAGCAGTACTTC.

This clonotype occurred many times. V usage is TRBV28 and J usage is TRBJ2-5; D is perhaps TRBD1 (6 bases). Germline loops: CDR1 MDHEN, CDR2 SYDVKM. The CDR3 totals 13 residues. V lost 10 bases, J lost 5 bases, and 17 bases lay in between. For the CDR3, the DNA is TGTGCCACCCTATGGACAGCCGGGGAGACCCAGTACTTC. It translates to CATLWTAGETQYF.

This clonotype was counted at least ten times. This chain connects TRBV11-2 to TRBJ2-7; D possibly corresponds to TRBD2 (5 bases). The V end was cut by 3 bases, the J end by 6 bases, with 12 bases between. Germline V CDR1 and CDR2: SGHAT, FQNNGV. This CDR3 has 13 amino acids. The CDR3 DNA follows: TGTGCCAGCAGCTTTACGGGAATTGGCGAGCAGTACTTC. It encodes CASSFTGIGEQYF. Combining the CDR3 with reference TRBV11-2 and TRBJ2-7 gives the whole variable domain EAGVAQSPRYKIIEKRQSVAFWCNPISGHATLYWYQQILGQGPKLLIQFQNNGVVDDSQLPKDRFSAERLKGVDSTLKIQPAKLEDSAVYLCASSFTGIGEQYFGPGTRLTVT.

The chain carries TRBV28 and TRBJ1-2, with D maybe TRBD1 (6 bases). V was clipped by 8 bases and J by 4 bases, with 23 bases between them. The length of the CDR3 is 16 residues. The germline V gene encodes CDR1 MDHEN and CDR2 SYDVKM. CDR3 amino acids: CASFTLSGVEGYGYTF. CDR3 in DNA: TGTGCCAGCTTTACTCTCTCAGGGGTGGAGGGCTATGGCTACACCTTC.

Written as DNA, the CDR3 is TGTGCCAGCAGCCAAGGCCTGAACGGAAACCAAGAGACCCAGTACTTC. Translation: CASSQGLNGNQETQYF. The J gene is TRBJ2-5, the V gene TRBV4-2, with D uncertain. The germline V gene encodes CDR1 LGHNA and CDR2 YNFKEQ. Trimming stripped 1 base from V and 0 bases from J, with 12 bases between. The CDR3 totals 16 residues.

The rearrangement joins TRBV30 to TRBJ1-1; TRBD1 matches 8 bases. This CDR3 is built from 13 residues. The V gene's germline CDR1 is GTSNPN and CDR2 SVGIG (reference sequence). The V segment lost 3 bases and the J segment 3 bases; nucleotides outside the gene matches: 3. The CDR3 loop reads CAWSGQGDTEAFF. CDR3 coding DNA: TGTGCCTGGAGCGGACAGGGAGACACTGAAGCTTTCTTT.

This chain uses TRBV3-1 with TRBJ2-6; 9 bases map to TRBD2. The CDR3 consists of 18 residues. The V and J ends lost 1 base and 3 bases, in that order; junction bases with no gene match: 7. CDR1 LGHDT and CDR2 YNNKEL come from the germline V gene (reference sequence). Here the CDR3 reads CASSQVSGRPYGANVLTF. DNA of the CDR3: TGTGCCAGCAGCCAAGTAAGCGGGAGGCCCTATGGGGCCAACGTCCTGACTTTC. Combining the CDR3 with reference TRBV3-1 and TRBJ2-6 gives the whole variable domain DTAVSQTPKYLVTQMGNDKSIKCEQNLGHDTMYWYKQDSKKFLKIMFSYNNKELIINETVPNRFSPKSPDKAHLNLHINSLELGDSAVYFCASSQVSGRPYGANVLTFGAGSRLTVL.

The chain is built from TRBV7-9 and TRBJ2-2; 7 positions match TRBD2. The CDR3 totals 16 residues. Trimming cost V 5 bases and J 6 bases; bases outside gene matches: 12. Germline V gene lookup returns CDR1 SEHNR and CDR2 FQNEAQ (reference sequence). CDR3: CASSPHSGGSPGELFF. In DNA, the CDR3 is TGTGCCAGCAGCCCCCACTCTGGCGGGAGCCCCGGGGAGCTGTTTTTT.

This clonotype was found many times. The V gene is TRBV28, the J gene TRBJ1-5; no clear D gene. The CDR3 is 15 amino acids. The V and J ends lost 4 bases and 6 bases respectively, with 16 bases between them. CDR1 and CDR2 from the germline V gene are MDHEN and SYDVKM. CDR3 nucleotides: TGTGCCAGCAGTTCATTTAGGGCGGGCGCTCAGCCCCAGCATTTT. Its translation is CASSSFRAGAQPQHF.

The CDR3, as DNA: TGCAGTGGGAAGGGGCTAGGTGAGGAGACCCAGTACTTC. Protein sequence: CSGKGLGEETQYF. The chain carries TRBV20-1 and TRBJ2-5; possibly TRBD1 for D (5 bases). Germline lookup yields CDR1 DFQATT and CDR2 SNEGSKA (reference sequence). The CDR3 sequence is 13 residues long. The V gene lost 7 bases and the J gene lost 5 bases, with 17 bases spanning the gap.

The chain uses TRBV29-1 and TRBJ1-1; D gene unclear. The CDR3 length is 12 residues. With 2 bases removed from V and 5 bases from J, the gap between germline ends came to 9 bases. Per germline, CDR1 SQVTM and CDR2 ANQGSEA. CDR3 coding DNA: TGCAGCGTTGAACCGGGCAGGACTGAAGCTTTCTTT. Its protein is CSVEPGRTEAFF.

The genes are TRBV6-1 and TRBJ1-1; no definite D call. The germline gives CDR1 MNHNS, CDR2 SASEGT. Trimming cost V 5 bases and J 2 bases, with 12 bases left between them. This CDR3 is built from 14 residues. CDR3: CASSPGWINTEAFF. Written as DNA, the CDR3 is TGTGCCAGCAGTCCGGGTTGGATTAACACTGAAGCTTTCTTT.

This rearrangement joins TRBV3-1 to TRBJ2-2; no definite D call. Trimming removed 4 bases from V and 2 bases from J, with 11 bases in between. This CDR3 region has 15 residues. Germline loops: CDR1 LGHDT, CDR2 YNNKEL (reference sequence). The CDR3 bases are TGTGCCAGCAGCCCAATGCTAAGCAACACCGGGGAGCTGTTTTTT. Translating gives CASSPMLSNTGELFF.

This clonotype was seen only a few times. The V call is TRBV20-1, the J call TRBJ2-4; D not resolved. The V end lost 3 bases, the J end lost 0 bases, and 6 bases lay between the germline ends. CDR1 DFQATT and CDR2 SNEGSKA come from the germline V gene (reference sequence). The CDR3 sequence is 13 residues long. CDR3 bases: TGCAGTGCTAGGGTCTCAGCCAAAAACATTCAGTACTTC. Translated, it gives CSARVSAKNIQYF.

This clonotype was picked up many times. The CDR3 DNA follows: TGTGCCAGCAGCTCGAGGAGGGGGCGCATGGATAATGAAAAACTGTTTTTT. It yields the protein CASSSRRGRMDNEKLFF. This rearrangement joins TRBV11-2 to TRBJ1-4, with 7 nucleotides matching TRBD1. CDR1 and CDR2 from the germline V gene are SGHAT and FQNNGV. The trim removed 4 bases at V and 4 bases at J, leaving 12 bases unmatched. The CDR3 spans 17 residues.

The V and J genes are TRBV28 and TRBJ1-5; 10 bases line up with TRBD1. Unmatched junction bases numbered 9, after V lost 5 bases and J lost 5 bases. The CDR3 covers 16 residues. Germline CDR1 MDHEN, CDR2 SYDVKM. CDR3 DNA sequence: TGTGCCAGCAGTCTTGGTGGACAGGGGGTGGATCAGCCCCAGCATTTT. It specifies CASSLGGQGVDQPQHF.